One T cell receptor (beta chain) is described in this entry. With random hexamers, reverse transcription was performed on roughly 0.5 to 1 ug of RNA. Amplification of TCR beta CDR3 was carried out by immunoSEQ multiplex PCR, which covered 54 Vbeta and 13 Jbeta segments. TCRdb re-analysed the immunoSEQ multiplex PCR reads in MiXCR, keeping a single row per CDR3 protein. The profile shows about 100,000 distinct CDR3 sequences, about 93% of them singletons. This sample stems from a study of CD8 T cells in Susac syndrome. Sequencing targeted TCR beta in T cells from blood (CD8+ and CD4+). CDR3 length equals 13 residues. Germline V gives CDR1 MNHEY, CDR2 SVGAGI. With 2 bases removed from V and 6 bases from J, the gap between germline ends came to 8 bases.

Sequenced material: CD8+ T cells from PBMCs. V and J are TRBV6-5 and TRBJ2-1; D remains unclear. The clonotype comes from a human donor in good health. The CDR3 region is CASSYGNGNEQFF. CDR3 sequence (DNA): TGTGCCAGCAGTTACGGCAACGGCAATGAGCAGTTCTTC.